The subject of this entry is one TCR beta chain. Its antigen is unidentified. Possible read error: a much larger clone is one base away. RNA transcripts were the template for amplifying TCR beta CDR3 regions. First-round RT-PCR with HTBI primers amplified the TCR CDR3 region. TCRdb itself ran the multiplex PCR reads through MiXCR, one entry per CDR3 protein. The sample has 500,000 to 750,000 distinct CDR3 sequences, approximately 15% seen once. The record originates from a study of T cells in Graves' hyperthyroidism and ophthalmopathy. Regarding the study as a whole: Appearing also in blood were most of the thyroid clonotypes expanded above 0.001.

Used for diagnoses were clinical symptoms, serum thyroxine and TRAb, thyroid ultrasound and orbital computed tomography. PBMCs were derived from around 10 ml fresh peripheral blood. The CDR3 totals 15 residues. CDR1 is KGHDR and CDR2 is SFDVKD in the germline V gene. The V end lost 2 bases, the J end lost 6 bases, and 14 bases lay between the germline ends. What was sequenced was blood. The chain couples TRBV24-1 to TRBJ2-3; the D gene is possibly TRBD1 (6 bases). The source of this sequence is a young woman with Graves' hyperthyroidism. CDR3 sequence: CATSDSGQRKDTQYF. DNA of the CDR3: TGTGCCACCAGTGATTCCGGACAGAGGAAGGATACGCAGTATTTT.